The 16 T cell receptor beta chains below come from one sample, sequenced in a study of cytomegalovirus exposure and HLA in healthy donors. 60 Vbeta and 13 Jbeta primers were used in PCR. Clones were sequenced by immunoSEQ multiplex PCR, and TCRdb holds only the in-frame ones, with some missing. This sample has roughly 100,000 clones, with about 83% found just once. Sequencing input: PBMCs. Source of these receptors: a man aged 18 to 29 in good health and CMV-seronegative.

This clone appeared once. This chain joins TRBV19 and TRBJ2-5, with D possibly being TRBD1 (6 bases). Germline V gene data show CDR1 as LNHDA and CDR2 as SQIVND (reference sequence). V shed 5 bases and J shed 5 bases, with 18 bases lying between them. CDR3 length: 15 amino acids. Here the CDR3 DNA reads TGTGCCAGTAGTCCGCAGGGGACCGCCGTGGAGACCCAGTACTTC. Protein sequence: CASSPQGTAVETQYF.

The V and J genes are TRBV5-1 and TRBJ1-1, with 11 bases aligning to TRBD1. Germline V lookup: CDR1 SGHRS, CDR2 YFSETQ. J was trimmed by 4 bases and V by 0 bases; bases with no gene match: 5. The CDR3 contains 16 residues. The CDR3 region is CASSLGTGGAGTEAFF. The CDR3 DNA sequence: TGCGCCAGCAGCTTGGGGACAGGGGGCGCGGGCACTGAAGCTTTCTTT.

The chain joins TRBV4-1 to TRBJ2-3; D is unresolved. CDR1 and CDR2 (germline): MGHRA, YSYEKL. Trimming took 5 bases from V and 0 from J, leaving 9 bases between them. The CDR3 runs 14 residues. This chain's CDR3 is CASSGRRSTDTQYF. CDR3 DNA sequence: TGCGCCAGCAGCGGTCGGCGGAGCACAGATACGCAGTATTTT.

The sample holds a few counts of this clone. This chain links TRBV19 with TRBJ2-2, with TRBD2 identical over 9 bases. Germline values: CDR1 LNHDA, CDR2 SQIVND (reference sequence). Germline trimming cut 3 bases from V and 3 bases from J; bases unmatched to any gene: 8. The CDR3 covers 17 residues. The DNA for the CDR3 is TGTGCCAGTAGTATTCCCCGGCTAGCGGGGTACACCGGGGAGCTGTTTTTT. This encodes CASSIPRLAGYTGELFF.

The chain joins TRBV11-2 to TRBJ2-3; 13 nucleotides align to TRBD2. The J segment lost 8 bases and the V segment lost 5 bases, leaving 10 bases of the junction unmatched. The CDR3 covers 16 residues. Germline V gene lookup returns CDR1 SGHAT and CDR2 FQNNGV. CDR3 sequence: CASSPGLAGEWVTQYF. DNA for the CDR3: TGTGCCAGCAGCCCCGGACTAGCGGGAGAATGGGTTACGCAGTATTTT.

This sequence joins TRBV9 and TRBJ1-2; 11 bases map to TRBD1. The V segment lost 0 bases and the J segment 4 bases; nucleotides outside the gene matches: 8. The V gene's germline CDR1 is SGDLS and CDR2 YYNGEE. The CDR3 sequence is 17 residues long. CDR3 DNA: TGTGCCAGCAGCGTAGAAGGACAGGGGGCCCCCCTCTATGGCTACACCTTC. Residues: CASSVEGQGAPLYGYTF.

The chain recombines TRBV7-9 with TRBJ1-1; TRBD1 is a possible D gene (6 bases). Germline CDR1 is SEHNR and CDR2 is FQNEAQ (reference sequence). V gave up 4 bases and J gave up 4 bases, with 16 bases separating them. The CDR3 contains 15 residues. The CDR3 nucleotides read TGTGCCAGCAGCTCAGGGTCAAGGGGGGGCACTGAAGCTTTCTTT. It encodes CASSSGSRGGTEAFF.

This chain uses TRBV6-5 with TRBJ1-2; D perhaps matches TRBD1 (6 bases). The germline V gene encodes CDR1 MNHEY and CDR2 SVGAGI. V dropped 1 base and J dropped 1 base, with 13 bases sitting between them. This CDR3 comprises 16 residues. CDR3 sequence reads: CASSYYTRGLNYGYTF. In nucleotides, the CDR3 is TGTGCCAGCAGTTACTACACGCGGGGGCTTAACTATGGCTACACCTTC.

CDR3 protein: CASRYRGHGAYEQYF. The CDR3 DNA is TGTGCCAGCAGGTACAGGGGTCACGGAGCCTACGAGCAGTACTTC. This rearrangement joins TRBV28 to TRBJ2-7; TRBD1 matches 7 bases. The CDR3 runs to 15 residues. The V segment lost 6 bases and the J segment 2 bases; nucleotides outside the gene matches: 10. The germline gives CDR1 MDHEN, CDR2 SYDVKM.

This clone was seen a few times. The chain employs TRBV5-4 and TRBJ2-1; 10 bases match TRBD2. The V and J ends lost 4 bases and 2 bases, in that order; junction bases with no gene match: 3. Germline values: CDR1 SGHNT, CDR2 YYREEE (reference sequence). The CDR3 totals 15 residues. The CDR3 sequence: CASSLAGDPYNEQFF. The CDR3 coding sequence is TGTGCCAGCAGCCTAGCGGGAGACCCCTACAATGAGCAGTTCTTC.

This chain joins TRBV4-1 and TRBJ1-1, with a tentative D call TRBD1 (5 bases). This CDR3 has 12 residues. Germline V gene sequence: CDR1 MGHRA, CDR2 YSYEKL. Trimming pared 2 bases from V and 7 bases from J, leaving 8 bases between. The CDR3 loop is CASSQIDSEAFF. CDR3 coding DNA: TGCGCCAGCAGCCAAATTGACAGTGAAGCTTTCTTT.

This chain connects TRBV7-9 to TRBJ2-1; D is unclear. The CDR3 runs 14 residues. Per the germline V gene, CDR1 is SEHNR and CDR2 is FQNEAQ (reference sequence). V gave up 5 bases and J gave up 8 bases, with 16 bases separating them. CDR3 protein: CASSAYLAPHEQFF. The CDR3 region has the DNA TGTGCCAGCAGCGCGTACCTCGCCCCCCATGAGCAGTTCTTC.

CDR3 coding DNA: TGTGCCAGCAGTTTAGGCGGATCTGAAGCTTTCTTT. Translating it yields CASSLGGSEAFF. The rearrangement links TRBV28 to TRBJ1-1, with no clear D. Germline CDR1 MDHEN, CDR2 SYDVKM. The CDR3 length is 12 residues. Trimming took 2 bases from V and 6 from J, leaving 7 bases between them.

The V call is TRBV6-1, the J call TRBJ2-3; no clear D. Looked up from germline, CDR1 is MNHNS and CDR2 is SASEGT. The CDR3 has 14 residues. Trimming removed 5 bases at V and 0 bases at J, with 9 bases between. CDR3 amino acids: CASSNQVSTDTQYF. The CDR3 nucleotides read TGTGCCAGCAGTAACCAGGTCAGCACAGATACGCAGTATTTT.

V usage is TRBV19 and J usage is TRBJ2-2; 7 nucleotides agree with TRBD1. Germline CDR1 LNHDA, CDR2 SQIVND (reference sequence). Trimming cost V 7 bases and J 0 bases; bases outside gene matches: 5. CDR3 length: 15 amino acids. The CDR3 bases are TGTGCCAGTAAGGGGGCTAGCTCGAACACCGGGGAGCTGTTTTTT. Protein sequence: CASKGASSNTGELFF.

This clone appeared a single time. The V gene is TRBV2, the J gene TRBJ2-1, with D unclear. Trimming shortened V by 7 bases and J by 0 bases, and 13 bases separated the two germline ends. CDR1 is SNHLY, CDR2 FYNNEI, per germline. This CDR3 comprises 15 residues. CDR3 loop: CASTSRPGSYNEQFF. Here the CDR3 DNA reads TGTGCCAGCACTTCCCGTCCCGGCTCCTACAATGAGCAGTTCTTC.